The 16 T cell receptor beta chains below were found in one sample sequenced in a study of T cells in Graves' hyperthyroidism and ophthalmopathy. Using RNA transcripts as the source, TCR beta CDR3 regions were amplified. An initial round of RT-PCR targeting the TCR CDR3 relied on the HTBI primer set. MiXCR, run by TCRdb on the multiplex PCR reads, gives a single entry per CDR3 protein. The data contain around 800,000 distinct CDR3 sequences, 38% of them singletons. Sequencing was carried out using blood. The source is a man younger than 35 with Graves' hyperthyroidism.

CDR3 sequence: CASSRGTTGNTIYF. Here the CDR3 DNA reads TGTGCCAGCAGCAGGGGGACAACAGGAAACACCATATATTTT. The chain has TRBV7-8 and TRBJ1-3, with D perhaps matching TRBD1 (6 bases). CDR3 length: 14 amino acids. V lost 5 bases to trimming and J lost 4 bases, with 12 bases between them. The germline CDR1 and CDR2 sequences are SGHVS and FQNEAQ.

This chain links TRBV28 with TRBJ2-7, with 7 positions matching TRBD1. The CDR3 has 12 residues. The J segment lost 5 bases and the V segment lost 7 bases, leaving 5 bases of the junction unmatched. Germline V gene data show CDR1 as MDHEN and CDR2 as SYDVKM. DNA of the CDR3: TGTGCCAGCAACTTACAGGGGAACGAGCAGTACTTC. This gives the protein CASNLQGNEQYF. The full variable domain, its missing parts supplied by reference TRBV28 and TRBJ2-7, is DVKVTQSSRYLVKRTGEKVFLECVQDMDHENMFWYRQDPGLGLRLIYFSYDVKMKEKGDIPEGYSVSREKKERFSLILESASTNQTSMYLCASNLQGNEQYFGPGTRLTVT.

As for this clonotype: This may be a read error: a much more frequent sequence differs by one nucleotide. The V call is TRBV5-1, the J call TRBJ1-6, with a possible D match to TRBD1 (6 bases). V gave up 0 bases and J gave up 13 bases, with 11 bases separating them. The CDR3 runs 13 residues. Germline loops: CDR1 SGHRS, CDR2 YFSETQ. The CDR3 nucleotides read TGCGCCAGCAGCTTGGACAGGGCGGCCCCCCTCCACTTT. Protein: CASSLDRAAPLHF.

The V gene is TRBV19, the J gene TRBJ2-5; D is possibly TRBD1 (5 bases). The ends were cut back, 9 bases at V and 5 bases at J, with 10 bases in the middle. The CDR3 is made up of 11 amino acids. From germline, CDR1 is LNHDA and CDR2 SQIVND (reference sequence). CDR3 amino acids: CASQGAETQYF. The CDR3 DNA is TGTGCCAGCCAGGGCGCGGAGACCCAGTACTTC.

This clonotype showed up just a few times. The conserved closing phenylalanine or tryptophan is absent in this CDR3, likely reflecting a read error. The DNA is omitted, as the CDR3 cannot be located on it reliably, and the CDR3 follows TCRdb's listing. The V call is TRBV7-2, the J call TRBJ2-6. Germline V gene data show CDR1 as SGHTA and CDR2 as FQGNSA. The CDR3 has 8 amino acids, counting both end residues. The CDR3 loop reads CASSLWSG.

This clonotype was detected ten times or more. The chain uses TRBV2 and TRBJ1-6; 8 bases map to TRBD1. CDR3 length: 16 amino acids. Trimming removed 4 bases from V and 8 bases from J; junction bases left unmatched: 10. Germline CDR1 is SNHLY and CDR2 is FYNNEI. The CDR3 sequence: CASSGFTGGVDSPLHF. The CDR3 DNA reads TGTGCCAGCAGTGGCTTTACAGGGGGAGTGGATTCACCCCTCCACTTT.

This clonotype was detected many times. This chain links TRBV11-2 with TRBJ1-1; D remains ambiguous. The germline CDR1 and CDR2 sequences are SGHAT and FQNNGV. The CDR3 covers 14 residues. Trimming cost V 0 bases and J 3 bases, with 8 bases left between them. The CDR3 loop reads CASSLEQTYTEAFF. The CDR3 DNA sequence: TGTGCCAGCAGCTTAGAACAGACGTACACTGAAGCTTTCTTT.

The sample holds one count of this clonotype. A single base separates this from a much larger clone, so it may be a read error. The CDR3 bases are TGTGCCAGCGGCGTAGGCCAGGTTAACACTGAAGCTTTCTTT. This gives the protein CASGVGQVNTEAFF. V and J are TRBV9 and TRBJ1-1, with D uncertain. CDR3 length equals 14 residues. The germline CDR1 and CDR2 sequences are SGDLS and YYNGEE.

In its sample, this clonotype was seen a few times. This chain connects TRBV11-3 to TRBJ2-5, with D perhaps matching TRBD1 (6 bases). The CDR3 sequence is 14 residues long. Germline V gene data show CDR1 as SGHNT and CDR2 as YENEEA. Trimming left V 5 bases short and J 2 bases short, with 12 bases between. The CDR3 DNA reads TGTGCCAGCAGCCTCCCGAGGGGGCAAGAGACCCAGTACTTC. Translating gives CASSLPRGQETQYF.

V gene TRBV9 combines with J gene TRBJ1-1; maybe TRBD1 (6 bases). The CDR3 has 15 residues. Trimming took off 4 bases at V and 5 bases at J, with 18 bases between the two ends. Germline CDR1 is SGDLS and CDR2 is YYNGEE. For the CDR3, the DNA is TGTGCCAGCAGCTTATTACAGGGATTATGGACTGAAGCTTTCTTT. This codes for CASSLLQGLWTEAFF.

The chain is built from TRBV13 and TRBJ2-7, with D unclear. Looked up from germline, CDR1 is PRHDT and CDR2 is FYEKMQ (reference sequence). The length of the CDR3 is 13 residues. V lost 6 bases, J lost 0 bases, and 9 bases lay in between. DNA for the CDR3: TGTGCCAGCAGGCGGCGGAACTCCTACGAGCAGTACTTC. Encoded protein: CASRRRNSYEQYF.

In its sample, this clonotype was seen many times. The chain combines TRBV7-9 with TRBJ2-7; D call uncertain. Germline V gene sequence: CDR1 SEHNR, CDR2 FQNEAQ (reference sequence). This CDR3 contains 12 residues. V was clipped by 5 bases and J by 4 bases, with 9 bases between them. This chain's CDR3 is CASSPLVYEQYF. The CDR3 DNA reads TGTGCCAGCAGCCCGCTAGTGTACGAGCAGTACTTC.

There are many counts of this clonotype. J is TRBJ2-6 and V is TRBV20-1; D possibly corresponds to TRBD2 (5 bases). The CDR3 runs to 14 residues. V lost 3 bases to trimming and J lost 1 base, with 7 bases between them. In germline, CDR1 is DFQATT, CDR2 SNEGSKA (reference sequence). The DNA of the CDR3 is TGCAGTGCTAGGAGCGGATCTGGGGCCAACGTCCTGACTTTC. Its translation is CSARSGSGANVLTF.

This clonotype was seen a few times. V gene TRBV9 combines with J gene TRBJ2-2; D gene uncertain. This CDR3 comprises 15 residues. Looked up from germline, CDR1 is SGDLS and CDR2 is YYNGEE. V lost 7 bases, J lost 2 bases, and 15 bases lay in between. The CDR3 spells CASRLGERNTGELFF. The CDR3 DNA follows: TGTGCCAGCCGGTTAGGCGAGCGTAACACCGGGGAGCTGTTTTTT.

The CDR3 DNA reads TGTGCCAGCAGTCCGGACCCTTGGAACACTGAAGCTTTCTTT. Protein sequence: CASSPDPWNTEAFF. V is TRBV6-1 and J is TRBJ1-1; D gene uncertain. V lost 5 bases, J lost 1 base, and 11 bases lay in between. The germline gives CDR1 MNHNS, CDR2 SASEGT. This CDR3 region has 14 residues.

This clonotype was detected only a few times. The chain is built from TRBV5-1 and TRBJ2-2; D ambiguous. The CDR3 is made up of 14 amino acids. The V end was cut by 4 bases, the J end by 1 base, with 8 bases between. Looked up from germline, CDR1 is SGHRS and CDR2 is YFSETQ. CDR3 sequence reads: CASSQVENTGELFF. In DNA, the CDR3 is TGCGCCAGCAGCCAAGTGGAGAACACCGGGGAGCTGTTTTTT. The full variable domain, completed using reference TRBV5-1 and TRBJ2-2, is KAGVTQTPRYLIKTRGQQVTLSCSPISGHRSVSWYQQTPGQGLQFLFEYFSETQRNKGNFPGRFSGRQFSNSRSEMNVSTLELGDSALYLCASSQVENTGELFFGEGSRLTVL.